The entry below describes one T cell receptor (beta chain). Its specific antigen is unknown. No qualities accompany the bases; no much larger clone lies one base away. The cohort was made up of approximately 670 healthy bone marrow donors. At the time of sampling, all cohort members were nominally healthy, though unrecorded immune exposures were likely present. The donor was CMV seronegative and was included in the group of approximately 350 seronegative cohort members. A peripheral blood sample was provided by each donor, and peripheral blood mononuclear cells were used for TCR beta sequencing. Genomic DNA was extracted from the blood cell samples with the Qiagen DNeasy Blood Extraction Kit. CDR1 and CDR2 were assigned from the germline V gene as SGHDT and YYEEEE. The CDR3 spans 14 residues, from the cysteine through the phenylalanine. Only the CDR3 part of the read is kept: 42 bases, read in frame from the first base. V trim: 7 bases; J trim: 5 bases; unmatched bases: 4.

This record comes from a study of cytomegalovirus exposure and HLA in healthy donors (dated by TCRdb to about 2017). Regarding the study in general: An earlier analysis of several hundred of the donors reported under 300 Gb of sequence data and 117 million unique TCR beta sequences obtained from about 179 million T cells. An earlier analysis of about 600 of the donors used high-throughput TCR beta sequencing to judge whether each TCR beta V gene segment behaved as functional or pseudogenic. To predict cytomegalovirus infection status, the study brought together high-throughput TCR immunosequencing, statistical association of individual TCRs with disease status, and machine learning. Among 398 genotyped donors of the cohort, an average of around 240,000 unique TCR beta nucleotide sequences were sequenced per donor, roughly 20% of them non-productive. The number of donors typed differed by locus, with 629-630 for A, B, C, DRB1 and DQB1, roughly 520 for DQA1, about 610 for DPA1, and roughly 450 for DPB1. Both class I and class II loci were covered by HLA typing, at four-digit resolution. The study aimed to test whether signatures of past pathogen exposure could be identified by cataloging public T cell receptors. Using immunosequencing, the study profiled T cell repertoires from fewer than 700 subjects and related those repertoires to cytomegalovirus serostatus. Donor age, sex, ethnicity and CMV serostatus were compiled together with the repertoire data. Roughly 5 DR-DQ haplotypes were treated as single units for association and clustering because of strong linkage in the cohort. In addition to the first cohort of 666 subjects, a separate validation cohort of around 110 different subjects was used. A later analysis re-examined previously published TCR beta repertoires from more than 550 donors and added high-resolution HLA genotyping to investigate patterns of TCR occurrence. Rather than drawing on any new phenotypic data, the later analysis identified candidate immune exposures from TCR beta sequences and the way those sequences occurred across donors. An early release covering some 640 HLA-typed donors comprised approximately 290 gigabases of sequencing data and approximately 80 million unique TCR sequences. All discovery cohort repertoires had been generated using a single sequencing platform. A later genetic analysis took genome-wide SNP genotypes for about 60% of the roughly 670 donors and used that subset as a discovery cohort. The genetic ancestry cluster associated with self-reported Caucasian donors included roughly four fifths of the roughly 400 genotyped donors.

Beyond this particular receptor, the publication reports: The cohort was sequenced for TCR beta chains only, and without alpha or paired-chain data the features that could be detected were limited. Linkage disequilibrium might explain the correlated functional status among segregating V segments, but an unknown experimental factor could not be ruled out. Because counts were too low, more than 15 rarely observed V segments, including chromosome 9 orphons, were excluded from the earlier analysis of 587 of the donors. The 87-base-pair reads could not distinguish some IMGT-functional V segments, including TRBV6-2 and TRBV6-3, so those segments were excluded. In a later analysis, the rate of TCR association differed among HLA loci, with DRB1 alleles having the most associated TCRs and HLA-C alleles having the fewest. Across donors, most TCR sequences were observed very rarely, whereas some public TCRs were present in many individuals. The sequencing pipeline was judged likely to have produced a cluster of highly shared sequence variants as a technical artifact. In a later genetic analysis, fewer N-insertions in productive TCRs were reported among donors in an Asian-associated ancestry cluster than the roughly 700-donor mean. Immune exposure information for the cohort was limited to CMV serostatus. Roughly uniform sequencing depth across donors was assumed in presence/absence analyses, although this assumption may not hold. A later analysis found that HLA-associated TCR beta chains were more clonally expanded and had lower generation probabilities than equally common non-associated chains. In vitro tests confirmed that a few of the cytomegalovirus-associated TCR beta chains recognize cytomegalovirus antigens. When HLA alleles, especially DR and DQ, strongly co-occurred, attributing TCR associations to individual alleles was difficult. In an earlier analysis of about 600 of the donors, most TCR beta V segments appeared in productive rearrangements about 87% or about 30% of the time, broadly matching IMGT annotations. The classifier was reported to diagnose cytomegalovirus status with high specificity and sensitivity in both the original cohort and the validation cohort. A later analysis found that most CMV-associated TCR beta chains appeared HLA-restricted, with HLA associations seemingly driven largely by CMV exposure. A later analysis associated about 17,000 TCR beta sequences with specific HLA alleles at a false discovery rate of 0.05. A further reported finding was that TCR beta sequences accurately predicted the HLA-A and HLA-B alleles for most subjects in the first cohort. Because some donors lacked HLA typing at each locus, the association tests relied only on the typed subset. An association between a missense DCLRE1C variant and V-gene and J-gene trimming of TCR beta chains was found in a later genetic analysis and replicated in an independent cohort. The authors suggested that the approach could potentially be generalized to other disease states and immunological phenotypes. The study listed around 160 TCR beta chains as associated with cytomegalovirus. In a later analysis, several top co-occurrence clusters were reported to appear linked to parvovirus B19, influenza, CMV and Epstein-Barr virus.

The library was generated by the immunoSEQ multiplex PCR assay. The multiplex PCR relied on a mix of 60 forward primers for TCR Vbeta segments and 13 reverse primers for TCR Jbeta segments. A multiplex PCR assay on genomic DNA amplified the CDR3 region of rearranged TCR beta genes. On the Illumina HiSeq System, the amplified TCR beta libraries were sequenced as 87-base-pair reads. The study's processing was this. A later analysis tallied roughly 78 million unique TCR beta chains across the 650 to 750 repertoires, and around 10 million of those chains were shared by two or more donors. To remove PCR and sequencing errors, raw reads were error-corrected and collapsed into unique sequences using a nearest-neighbor algorithm that merged closely related sequences. V, D and J gene segments were assigned by aligning CDR3 sequences to IMGT reference sequences. For a sequence to be retained, a match of at least six nucleotides to both a V gene segment and a J gene segment was required. Rearrangements were called productive when the CDR3 lacked stop codons and stayed in frame with V and J; all others were non-productive. Following IMGT convention, CDR3 was defined as the stretch from the second conserved V-encoded cysteine up to the conserved J-encoded phenylalanine. Sequences without an unambiguous match to a single V gene segment were excluded from the earlier analysis of a few hundred of the donors. In an earlier analysis of almost 600 of the donors, a V segment was called functional when productive rearrangements were above 56.7%, and segregating when the standard deviation between donors exceeded 5%. A statistical classification framework was built to diagnose cytomegalovirus status from the catalog of TCR beta chain sequences. V and J gene assignment, in a later analysis, came from comparing TCR nucleotide sequences with IMGT/GENE-DB human TR gene sequences. Using the TCRdist pipeline, a later analysis assigned CDR3 sequences along with most-parsimonious VDJ recombination scenarios. In a later analysis, each TCR beta chain was defined by its CDR3 amino acid sequence together with its V-gene family, and reads lacking a unique V-gene family were excluded. To address suspected cross-contamination and a sequencing artifact, a later analysis removed under 600 highly shared, low-generation-probability nucleotide sequences. A later analysis calculated a clonal expansion index for each public chain from normalized within-repertoire ranks of inferred template counts. In a later analysis, generation probabilities were computed with a VDJ recombination model fitted to out-of-frame rearrangements, and the resulting probabilities were checked against IGoR. A later analysis scored TCR-TCR, TCR-HLA and TCR-CMV co-occurrence with hypergeometric tests, applying a repertoire-size bias correction to TCR pairs. False discovery rates were estimated in a later analysis by permuting HLA or CMV assignments 20 times. In a later analysis, co-occurring TCRs were grouped with DBSCAN, and TCRdist sequence similarity was added when clustering was performed within HLA-allele-positive subsets. Repertoires with fewer than 30,000 or more than 120,000 public chains, plus five repertoires with anomalous nucleotide sharing, were excluded from co-occurrence clustering. What TCRdb holds here is the immuneACCESS table cut down to in-frame rearrangements. Part of the clones is not present; checked against another copy, under half of the missing clones reflect an unresolved V gene, and the others are unexplained. That table is the source of V, J and clone size, and D and trimming were worked out from the DNA. In this sample the table shows about 180,000 clones, roughly 80% of which occur a single time. Clones ranked in the top ten supply more than 1.5% of the sample.

The chain couples TRBV5-6 to TRBJ2-5; TRBD2 agrees with 14 junctional bases. The sequence came from a man aged 35-49 years in good health and CMV-seronegative. The sample was PBMCs. Here the CDR3 is given as CASRLAGGLETQYF. The nucleotide sequence reads TGTGCCAGCCGACTAGCGGGAGGGCTTGAGACCCAGTACTTC.